Here is one T cell receptor beta chain with its context. The CDR3 is 12 residues long. CDR1 and CDR2 (germline): ENHRY, SYGVKD. V gave up 3 bases and J gave up 6 bases, with 6 bases separating them. Produced via immunoSEQ multiplex PCR; TCRdb's table is partial and in-frame only. The sample comprises about 61,000 clones, about 87% of which are singletons, and 1.9% rests with the top ten. This sample is drawn from a study of OX40 agonist ivuxolimab in advanced cancers. Study-wide background: Prior anti-PD-1, anti-PD-L1 or anti-CTLA-4 therapy was allowed; around 43% had some.

The gene calls are TRBV10-3 and TRBJ1-5, with D uncertain. This clonotype was obtained from an adult with an advanced solid tumor such as melanoma, head and neck, liver or kidney cancer. The input for sequencing was CD4+ or CD8+ T cells sorted from blood, taken in a trial of the OX40 agonist ivuxolimab. The CDR3 loop is CAISDVGQPQHF. The DNA for the CDR3 is TGTGCCATCAGTGATGTTGGTCAGCCCCAGCATTTT.